This is a list of T cell receptor beta chains from one sample in a study of graft-versus-host responses after intestinal transplantation. Repertoires were generated with immunoSEQ multiplex PCR, while TCRdb's copy carries only in-frame clones and drops some. Found here are 29,000 or so clones, roughly 87% of them singletons; the top ten hold approximately 10%. Here the sequenced sample was PBMCs, taken around 430 days after intestinal transplantation. The origin of the receptors is a human patient who received an intestinal transplant, so some T cells may come from the graft donor. Both conserved end residues are part of each CDR3. D genes are given only for firm matches. Part of the rows lack a size; the others show once, few, many or a class for expanded clones.

v_gene: TRBV11-2
abundance: .
j_gene: TRBJ2-7
d_gene: TRBD1
CDR3aa: CASSLGGRGNEQYF
CDR3nt: TGTGCCAGCAGCTTAGGGGGCAGGGGGAACGAGCAGTACTTC

v_gene: TRBV28
abundance: .
j_gene: TRBJ2-1
d_gene: TRBD2
CDR3aa: CASSSGLAGGSYNEQFF
CDR3nt: TGTGCCAGCAGTTCGGGACTAGCGGGAGGGTCATACAATGAGCAGTTCTTC

v_gene: TRBV6-1
abundance: .
j_gene: TRBJ1-2
d_gene: .
CDR3aa: CASSLTTGHRGYTF
CDR3nt: TGTGCCAGCAGCCTAACCACGGGACATCGTGGCTACACCTTC

v_gene: TRBV19
abundance: few
j_gene: TRBJ1-1
d_gene: .
CDR3aa: CASSIVGGGLTVIDTEAFF
CDR3nt: TGTGCCAGTAGTATTGTGGGGGGGGGACTTACAGTTATCGACACTGAAGCTTTCTTT

v_gene: TRBV6-5
abundance: few
j_gene: TRBJ1-2
d_gene: TRBD1
CDR3aa: CASSYTGGLNYGYTF
CDR3nt: TGTGCCAGCAGTTACACAGGGGGGCTTAACTATGGCTACACCTTC

v_gene: TRBV11-1
abundance: .
j_gene: TRBJ1-3
d_gene: .
CDR3aa: CASSLSNGAGNTIYF
CDR3nt: TGTGCCAGCAGCTTAAGTAACGGGGCAGGAAACACCATATATTTT

v_gene: TRBV4-1
abundance: .
j_gene: TRBJ1-1
d_gene: .
CDR3aa: CASSQDNLRPEAFF
CDR3nt: TGCGCCAGCAGCCAAGACAACCTACGTCCTGAAGCTTTCTTT

v_gene: TRBV4-1
abundance: .
j_gene: TRBJ2-1
d_gene: .
CDR3aa: CASSQDGYEQFF
CDR3nt: TGCGCCAGCAGCCAAGACGGGTATGAGCAGTTCTTC

v_gene: TRBV7-2
abundance: many
j_gene: TRBJ2-1
d_gene: TRBD2
CDR3aa: CASSFMYSGRNEQFF
CDR3nt: TGTGCCAGCAGCTTCATGTATAGCGGGAGGAATGAGCAGTTCTTC

v_gene: TRBV7-9
abundance: few
j_gene: TRBJ2-7
d_gene: .
CDR3aa: CASSDEQYF
CDR3nt: TGTGCCAGCAGTGACGAGCAGTACTTC

v_gene: TRBV7-8
abundance: .
j_gene: TRBJ2-7
d_gene: .
CDR3aa: CASSLVGGSYEQYF
CDR3nt: TGTGCCAGCAGCTTAGTTGGGGGCTCCTACGAGCAGTACTTC

v_gene: TRBV6-5
abundance: .
j_gene: TRBJ2-7
d_gene: TRBD1
CDR3aa: CASSYSSLTGGYEQYF
CDR3nt: TGTGCCAGCAGTTACTCGAGTCTCACAGGGGGATACGAGCAGTACTTC

v_gene: TRBV30
abundance: once
j_gene: TRBJ2-7
d_gene: .
CDR3aa: CAWSLAPPREQYF
CDR3nt: TGTGCCTGGAGTCTGGCCCCACCCCGGGAGCAGTACTTC

v_gene: TRBV5-1
abundance: few
j_gene: TRBJ2-4
d_gene: TRBD1
CDR3aa: CASSLHRGDIQYF
CDR3nt: TGCGCCAGCAGCTTACACAGGGGGGACATTCAGTACTTC

v_gene: TRBV5-6
abundance: .
j_gene: TRBJ1-2
d_gene: TRBD1
CDR3aa: CASSLGDRANYGYTF
CDR3nt: TGTGCCAGCAGCTTGGGGGACAGGGCCAACTATGGCTACACCTTC

v_gene: TRBV11-2
abundance: .
j_gene: TRBJ2-1
d_gene: .
CDR3aa: CASSLTGYNEQFF
CDR3nt: TGTGCCAGCAGCTTAACAGGGTACAATGAGCAGTTCTTC

v_gene: TRBV18
abundance: .
j_gene: TRBJ1-4
d_gene: TRBD1
CDR3aa: CASSPPGQFRVEKLFF
CDR3nt: TGTGCCAGCTCACCACCGGGACAGTTCCGAGTCGAAAAACTGTTTTTT

v_gene: TRBV5-1
abundance: .
j_gene: TRBJ2-7
d_gene: TRBD1
CDR3aa: CASSFRDRGYEQYF
CDR3nt: TGCGCCAGCAGCTTCCGGGACAGGGGATACGAGCAGTACTTC

v_gene: TRBV7-3
abundance: .
j_gene: TRBJ2-2
d_gene: .
CDR3aa: CASSSTGTGELFF
CDR3nt: TGTGCCAGCAGCTCGACAGGAACCGGGGAGCTGTTTTTT

v_gene: TRBV29-1
abundance: once
j_gene: TRBJ2-3
d_gene: .
CDR3aa: CSVEDGTDTQYF
CDR3nt: TGCAGCGTTGAGGACGGCACAGATACGCAGTATTTT